Listed here are 12 T cell receptor beta chains from one sample, sequenced in a study of blood T cells in healthy people across ages. Through a sample-barcoded 5' primer and a J-beta primer mix, a second PCR was run for about 6 to 11 cycles. TCRdb passed the 5' RACE reads through MiXCR, listing each CDR3 protein once. This repertoire shows 1.5 million or so distinct CDR3 sequences, approximately 43% found once; its top ten account for approximately 4.1%. The sequencing input was blood. The source is a woman in her late teens or twenties in good health.

This clonotype has just a few counts. The rearrangement links TRBV6-5 to TRBJ1-1; D is unclear. The V gene's germline CDR1 is MNHEY and CDR2 SVGAGI. V lost 7 bases and J lost 3, with 12 bases in between. This CDR3 spans 13 amino acids. The CDR3 bases are TGTGCCAGCACCGGAGTGGGAGACACTGAAGCTTTCTTT. It translates to CASTGVGDTEAFF.

This clonotype occurred once. The chain uses TRBV20-1 and TRBJ2-3; the match to TRBD1 covers 11 bases. The V gene's germline CDR1 is DFQATT and CDR2 SNEGSKA (reference sequence). V lost 6 bases, J lost 4 bases, and 6 bases stayed unmatched. This CDR3 has 14 residues. CDR3 bases: TGCAGTGCCGTCCCGGGACAGGGGGCAGATACGCAGTATTTT. It yields the protein CSAVPGQGADTQYF.

In its sample, this clonotype was seen many times. The chain uses TRBV12-3 or TRBV12-4 and TRBJ2-3, with D possibly matching TRBD2 (5 bases). The V end lost 4 bases, the J end lost 5 bases, and 7 bases lay between the germline ends. There are 12 residues in the CDR3. The CDR3 here is CASSWRIDTQYF. As DNA, the CDR3 is TGTGCCAGCAGTTGGAGGATAGATACGCAGTATTTT.

The rearrangement links TRBV5-1 to TRBJ2-3, with D perhaps given as TRBD1 or TRBD2 (5 bases each). The CDR3 has 15 amino acids. Trimming took off 2 bases at V and 6 bases at J, with 16 bases between the two ends. Germline V gives CDR1 SGHRS, CDR2 YFSETQ. As DNA, the CDR3 is TGCGCCAGCAGCTTCGGACGGGGCCCGGCTGATACGCAGTATTTT. It is translated as CASSFGRGPADTQYF.

The CDR3, as DNA: TGTGCTAGTGGTTTCTTCAATGAGCAGTTCTTC. Protein product: CASGFFNEQFF. The rearrangement joins TRBV12-5 to TRBJ2-1; D call uncertain. The CDR3 spans 11 residues. Per the germline V gene, CDR1 is LGHNT and CDR2 is FRNRAP. Trimming shortened V by 3 bases and J by 6 bases, and 3 bases separated the two germline ends.

CDR3 in amino acids: CSAPGLTDTQYF. The CDR3 region has the DNA TGCAGCGCTCCGGGGCTCACAGATACGCAGTATTTT. This chain connects TRBV29-1 to TRBJ2-3; D tentatively fits TRBD1 or TRBD2 (5 bases each). Germline V gene data show CDR1 as SQVTM and CDR2 as ANQGSEA. The V and J ends lost 7 bases and 2 bases respectively, with 10 bases between them. CDR3 length: 12 residues.

The V call is TRBV29-1, the J call TRBJ1-3; 7 positions match TRBD1. The CDR3 runs 14 residues. The germline CDR1 and CDR2 sequences are SQVTM and ANQGSEA. Trimming at V came to 7 bases and at J to 0 bases, leaving 6 bases not matched to a gene. The CDR3 loop is CSGTGTDSGNTIYF. In nucleotides, the CDR3 is TGCAGCGGGACCGGGACAGACTCTGGAAACACCATATATTTT. Full variable domain (remainder filled in from reference TRBV29-1 and TRBJ1-3): SAVISQKPSRDICQRGTSLTIQCQVDSQVTMMFWYRQQPGQSLTLIATANQGSEATYESGFVIDKFPISRPNLTFSTLTVSNMSPEDSSIYLCSGTGTDSGNTIYFGEGSWLTVV.

The sample holds many counts of this clonotype. The V call is TRBV20-1, the J call TRBJ2-4, with unresolved D. CDR1 and CDR2 (germline): DFQATT, SNEGSKA (reference sequence). The CDR3 covers 13 residues. This CDR3 reads CTALGLAKNIQYF. In nucleotides, the CDR3 is TGCACCGCTTTGGGCTTGGCCAAAAACATTCAGTACTTC.

Of note for this clonotype: A junction end diverges from the germline sequence, so it may reflect a read error. The rearrangement links TRBV28 to TRBJ2-4; 8 nucleotides line up with TRBD2. The end of the DNA fits TRBJ2-7 better, so the J call may be wrong. The length of the CDR3 is 15 residues. CDR1 MDHEN and CDR2 SYDVKM come from the germline V gene. Written as DNA, the CDR3 is TGTGCCGGCAGCTCCGCCGGGACTAGGGCCTACGAGCAGTACTTC. Its translation: CAGSSAGTRAYEQYF.

J is TRBJ2-1 and V is TRBV20-1; 9 nucleotides align to TRBD2. The V and J ends lost 6 bases and 6 bases, in that order; junction bases with no gene match: 6. The V gene's germline CDR1 is DFQATT and CDR2 SNEGSKA (reference sequence). This CDR3 comprises 13 residues. The CDR3 loop is CSATGLARNEQFF. The CDR3 nucleotides read TGCAGTGCAACGGGACTAGCACGCAATGAGCAGTTCTTC.

This clonotype turned up a few times. The chain couples TRBV27 to TRBJ1-2; D call uncertain. V gave up 10 bases and J gave up 8 bases, with 20 bases separating them. The CDR3 extends over 13 amino acids. Germline CDR1 is MNHEY and CDR2 is SMNVEV (reference sequence). The DNA for the CDR3 is TGTGCCACCTCGTTGGGGTTATGGAGAGGCTACACCTTC. Amino acid sequence: CATSLGLWRGYTF.

The sample holds a few counts of this clonotype. V is TRBV5-1 and J is TRBJ2-1; perhaps TRBD2 as D (5 bases). This CDR3 contains 12 residues. V was shortened by 5 bases and J by 9 bases, with 12 bases between the two germline ends. Per germline, CDR1 SGHRS and CDR2 YFSETQ. The CDR3 spells CASRDFPGEQFF. The CDR3 coding sequence is TGCGCCAGCAGGGACTTCCCGGGTGAGCAGTTCTTC.